Below, 32 T cell receptor beta chains from the same sample are listed, as sequenced in a study of T cells after yellow fever vaccination. TCRdb fed the 5' RACE reads into MiXCR, producing one record per CDR3 protein. The sample lists 300,000 to 400,000 distinct CDR3 sequences, around 12% occurring once. The sample here was CD4+ T cells sorted from PBMCs, taken 15 days after the yellow fever booster vaccination. The source of these receptors is a man younger than 30 who received the YFV17D yellow fever vaccine.

The genes are TRBV11-2 and TRBJ2-5, with D maybe TRBD2 (7 bases). The germline V gene has CDR1 SGHAT and CDR2 FQNNGV. The CDR3 runs 13 residues. V was pared by 7 bases and J by 1 base, with 10 bases between. The CDR3, as DNA: TGTGCCAGCACGCGGGGGCCCCAAGAGACCCAGTACTTC. Protein sequence: CASTRGPQETQYF.

This clonotype has more than one count but fewer than ten. CDR3: CASSPPSDYTGELFF. CDR3 nucleotide sequence: TGTGCCAGCTCACCACCCTCAGATTACACCGGGGAGCTGTTTTTT. The rearrangement links TRBV18 to TRBJ2-2; no definite D call. The V and J ends lost 0 bases and 3 bases respectively, with 8 bases between them. This CDR3 region has 15 residues. Germline V lookup: CDR1 KGHSH, CDR2 LQKENI.

This clonotype was counted between two and nine times. V gene TRBV6-7 combines with J gene TRBJ1-1; D is perhaps TRBD1 (5 bases). TRBV6-7 is an ORF, with its function uncertain. CDR3 size: 16 residues. V lost 0 bases, J lost 0 bases, and 11 bases lay in between. CDR3 protein: CASSYSAGHMNTEAFF. CDR3 DNA sequence: TGTGCCAGCAGTTACTCGGCAGGACACATGAACACTGAAGCTTTCTTT.

The gene calls are TRBV6-6 and TRBJ2-2; no firm D call. Trimming took 7 bases from V and 5 from J, leaving 14 bases between them. The CDR3 is made up of 14 amino acids. Germline-derived CDR1 and CDR2 are MNHNY and SVGAGI (reference sequence). Here the CDR3 reads CASTRSGRTGELFF. The DNA of the CDR3 is TGTGCCAGCACCCGGAGTGGAAGGACCGGGGAGCTGTTTTTT.

The chain employs TRBV7-2 and TRBJ2-1; D possibly uses TRBD1 or TRBD2 (6 bases each). V was trimmed by 2 bases and J by 0 bases, leaving 20 bases between them. Germline V CDR1 and CDR2: SGHTA, FQGNSA. This CDR3 contains 19 residues. The CDR3 coding sequence is TGTGCCAGCAGCTTAATAGGACCCAGAGGGGGGAGCTCCTACAATGAGCAGTTCTTC. Its protein is CASSLIGPRGGSSYNEQFF.

This clonotype has a handful of counts. V and J are TRBV2 and TRBJ2-3, with 10 bases identical to TRBD2. Trimming took 6 bases from V and 1 from J; bases not matched to a gene: 4. CDR1 SNHLY and CDR2 FYNNEI come from the germline V gene. This CDR3 region has 15 residues. CDR3 DNA sequence: TGTGCCAGCAGGGTTACTAGCGGGGGCACAGATACGCAGTATTTT. This gives the protein CASRVTSGGTDTQYF.

This clonotype was detected ten times or more. This chain links TRBV7-9 with TRBJ2-2, with D tentatively TRBD2 (6 bases). The CDR3 is 16 amino acids. Looked up from germline, CDR1 is SEHNR and CDR2 is FQNEAQ (reference sequence). The V and J ends lost 4 bases and 1 base respectively, with 13 bases between them. Here the CDR3 DNA reads TGTGCCAGCAGCTCCAAGCGGGCCCGGAACACCGGGGAGCTGTTTTTT. It codes for CASSSKRARNTGELFF.

The rearrangement uses TRBV6-2 or TRBV6-3 and TRBJ2-7, with D unresolved. The CDR3 length is 13 residues. V was pared by 5 bases and J by 3 bases, with 11 bases between. In germline, CDR1 is MNHEY, CDR2 SVGEGT. CDR3 residues: CASSQDGRYEQYV. CDR3 coding DNA: TGTGCCAGCAGTCAGGACGGCCGCTACGAGCAGTACGTC.

The V gene is TRBV6-2 or TRBV6-3, the J gene TRBJ2-1; 9 nucleotides match TRBD2. V lost 0 bases to trimming and J lost 7 bases; unmatched junction nucleotides: 1. The CDR3 has 14 residues. CDR1 is MNHEY, CDR2 SVGEGT, per germline. This CDR3 is CASSYSRGGNEQFF. CDR3 coding DNA: TGTGCCAGCAGTTACTCGCGGGGGGGAAATGAGCAGTTCTTC.

This chain uses TRBV12-3 or TRBV12-4 with TRBJ2-2; 7 nucleotides match TRBD2. V lost 6 bases to trimming and J lost 1 base; unmatched junction nucleotides: 5. The CDR3 is 15 amino acids. CDR3 in DNA: TGTGCCAGCAGACCAACGGGGGGGAACACCGGGGAGCTGTTTTTT. It encodes CASRPTGGNTGELFF.

The table lists this clonotype with many counts. The gene calls are TRBV4-3 and TRBJ2-1; weak D call: TRBD2 (6 bases). Looked up from germline, CDR1 is LGHNA and CDR2 is YSLEER. Trimming took off 8 bases at V and 0 bases at J, with 11 bases between the two ends. The CDR3 sequence is 14 residues long. Here the CDR3 reads CASSRDSSYNEQFF. The CDR3 DNA sequence: TGCGCCAGCTCCCGGGACTCCTCCTACAATGAGCAGTTCTTC.

This clonotype was counted only a few times. The chain links TRBV20-1 to TRBJ1-5, with D possibly TRBD1 on 5 matching bases. Germline V gene data show CDR1 as DFQATT and CDR2 as SNEGSKA (reference sequence). The ends were cut back, 6 bases at V and 5 bases at J, with 14 bases in the middle. CDR3 length: 13 amino acids. The CDR3 reads CSATGTEDQPQHF. Written as DNA, the CDR3 is TGCAGTGCAACCGGGACCGAAGATCAGCCCCAGCATTTT.

This clonotype has a handful of counts. The chain is built from TRBV7-3 and TRBJ2-5, with no clear D. The germline V gene has CDR1 SGHTA and CDR2 FQGTGA. The CDR3 runs to 16 residues. Between the trimmed V and J ends, which lost 1 base and 2 bases, there was a span of 14 bases. The CDR3 DNA reads as TGTGCCAGCAGCTTAAGGGCAGCCGACCGGCAAGAGACCCAGTACTTC. Its protein product is CASSLRAADRQETQYF.

The table lists this clonotype with a few counts. The rearrangement uses TRBV4-3 and TRBJ2-3; the match to TRBD1 covers 11 bases. The CDR3 has 17 amino acids. V lost 3 bases to trimming and J lost 4 bases; unmatched junction nucleotides: 9. Germline values: CDR1 LGHNA, CDR2 YSLEER. As DNA, the CDR3 is TGCGCCAGCAGCCACCCGGCGCCGGGACAGGGGGCAGATACGCAGTATTTT. Residues: CASSHPAPGQGADTQYF.

The chain links TRBV4-1 to TRBJ2-5; 8 bases agree with TRBD2. After removal of 3 bases from V and 5 bases from J, the junction contained 8 bases not matched to a gene. CDR1 is MGHRA and CDR2 is YSYEKL in the germline V gene. The CDR3 is 15 amino acids. CDR3 protein: CASSHWGSGDETQYF. For the CDR3, the DNA is TGCGCCAGCAGCCACTGGGGTAGCGGGGACGAGACCCAGTACTTC.

The chain links TRBV19 to TRBJ1-1; D might be TRBD1 (5 bases). Trimming took 3 bases from V and 8 from J, leaving 7 bases between them. The CDR3 extends over 11 amino acids. Germline V lookup: CDR1 LNHDA, CDR2 SQIVND (reference sequence). CDR3 DNA sequence: TGTGCCAGTAGTATCGGGGGAGAAGCTTTCTTT. Its protein product is CASSIGGEAFF.

This chain joins TRBV5-1 and TRBJ1-6; 11 positions agree with TRBD1. CDR3 size: 18 residues. The junction had 17 bases not matched to a gene; V was cut back by 5 bases and J by 10 bases. Germline loops: CDR1 SGHRS, CDR2 YFSETQ. The CDR3 nucleotides are TGCGCCAGCAGTCCGATTGCCAGCCGGGACAGGGGGAGATCACCCCTCCACTTT. Its protein product is CASSPIASRDRGRSPLHF.

The chain is built from TRBV5-1 and TRBJ2-1, with 7 bases matching TRBD1. CDR1 and CDR2 (germline): SGHRS, YFSETQ. This CDR3 comprises 15 residues. The V and J ends lost 4 bases and 2 bases, in that order; junction bases with no gene match: 6. CDR3 in amino acids: CASSTGQDPYNEQFF. The CDR3 DNA reads TGCGCCAGCAGCACCGGACAGGACCCCTACAATGAGCAGTTCTTC.

The chain recombines TRBV19 with TRBJ2-2; D is ambiguous. Looked up from germline, CDR1 is LNHDA and CDR2 is SQIVND (reference sequence). The CDR3 is 15 residues long. Trimming shortened V by 5 bases and J by 5 bases, and 15 bases separated the two germline ends. The CDR3 nucleotides are TGTGCCAGTAGTTCTCACCGGGTTTCGACCGGGGAGCTGTTTTTT. Encoded protein: CASSSHRVSTGELFF.

The J gene is TRBJ2-7, the V gene TRBV4-1; unclear D gene. The germline V gene encodes CDR1 MGHRA and CDR2 YSYEKL. The CDR3 contains 15 residues. The V end lost 4 bases, the J end lost 4 bases, and 17 bases lay between the germline ends. In DNA, the CDR3 is TGCGCCAGCAGCCTCGGACCCCTCCCGATATACGAGCAGTACGTC. The encoded protein is CASSLGPLPIYEQYV.

This clonotype was detected only a few times. The CDR3 nucleotides are TGTGCCAGCAGTGAATCGTTTGGACAGAGACGCACAGATACGCAGTATTTT. Its protein product is CASSESFGQRRTDTQYF. This chain uses TRBV6-1 with TRBJ2-3; TRBD1 might be the D (6 bases). The CDR3 is made up of 17 amino acids. The V gene's germline CDR1 is MNHNS and CDR2 SASEGT. V lost 2 bases and J 1 base, leaving 16 bases between the germline ends.

The chain uses TRBV5-1 and TRBJ1-5; 8 bases are shared with TRBD1. The J segment lost 5 bases and the V segment lost 0 bases, leaving 7 bases of the junction unmatched. Germline CDR1 SGHRS, CDR2 YFSETQ. This CDR3 spans 16 amino acids. CDR3 sequence reads: CASSLVSGGMDQPQHF. In DNA, the CDR3 is TGCGCCAGCAGCTTGGTTTCAGGGGGCATGGATCAGCCCCAGCATTTT.

The chain recombines TRBV5-1 with TRBJ2-1; 10 bases match TRBD2. Germline lookup yields CDR1 SGHRS and CDR2 YFSETQ. V shed 0 bases, J shed 6 bases, and the junction held 18 bases outside the gene matches. CDR3 length: 20 amino acids. The CDR3 sequence is CASSLVRSLAGRPLGNEQFF. The CDR3 DNA is TGCGCCAGCAGCTTGGTCCGTTCACTAGCGGGGAGACCCCTAGGCAATGAGCAGTTCTTC.

The V call is TRBV19, the J call TRBJ1-2, with a tentative D call TRBD1 (6 bases). Trimming cost V 6 bases and J 4 bases, with 12 bases left between them. CDR3 length: 13 residues. CDR1 LNHDA and CDR2 SQIVND come from the germline V gene (reference sequence). The CDR3 here is CASSATGFYGYTF. DNA of the CDR3: TGTGCCAGTAGCGCTACAGGGTTCTATGGCTACACCTTC.

Ten or more counts support this clonotype. V and J are TRBV5-1 and TRBJ2-1; TRBD2 matches 8 bases. V shed 4 bases and J 0 bases; nucleotides not matched to a gene: 6. The CDR3 is made up of 16 amino acids. Germline CDR1 reads SGHRS; CDR2 reads YFSETQ. CDR3 amino acids: CASSRTSPSSYNEQFF. The DNA for the CDR3 is TGCGCCAGCAGCAGGACTAGCCCAAGCTCCTACAATGAGCAGTTCTTC.

The chain couples TRBV12-3 or TRBV12-4 to TRBJ1-4; 9 bases line up with TRBD1. This CDR3 region has 17 residues. Trimming cost V 8 bases and J 0 bases; bases outside gene matches: 10. CDR3 DNA sequence: TGTGCCAGCCGGGACAGGGAACTCGGTGCAACTAATGAAAAACTGTTTTTT. Encoded protein: CASRDRELGATNEKLFF.

The V gene is TRBV6-2 or TRBV6-3, the J gene TRBJ2-3; perhaps D is TRBD1 or TRBD2 (6 bases each). Per germline, CDR1 MNHEY and CDR2 SVGEGT. The CDR3 consists of 14 residues. Trimming stripped 4 bases from V and 7 bases from J, with 15 bases between. The CDR3 reads CASSSLGGVNTQYF. In nucleotides, the CDR3 is TGTGCCAGCAGTTCCCTGGGGGGCGTGAATACGCAGTATTTT.

This clonotype occurred a few times. Here the CDR3 reads CASSLASGALHGELFF. The CDR3 coding sequence is TGTGCCAGCAGCTTAGCTTCAGGGGCCCTCCACGGGGAGCTGTTTTTT. This sequence joins TRBV7-2 and TRBJ2-2; D possibly corresponds to TRBD1 (6 bases). Germline V gives CDR1 SGHTA, CDR2 FQGNSA. This CDR3 comprises 16 residues. V was pared by 0 bases and J by 7 bases, with 15 bases between. Based on the CDR3 plus reference TRBV7-2 and TRBJ2-2, the full variable domain is GAGVSQSPSNKVTEKGKDVELRCDPISGHTALYWYRQSLGQGLEFLIYFQGNSAPDKSGLPSDRFSAERTGGSVSTLTIQRTQQEDSAVYLCASSLASGALHGELFFGEGSRLTVL.

This clonotype was seen a handful of times. The chain has TRBV18 and TRBJ1-1, with D possibly TRBD1 on 5 matching bases. The germline V gene encodes CDR1 KGHSH and CDR2 LQKENI. V was shortened by 2 bases and J by 7 bases, with 17 bases between the two germline ends. The CDR3 length is 15 residues. The CDR3 spells CASSPLQESRIEAFF. CDR3 DNA: TGTGCCAGCTCACCATTACAGGAGTCGAGAATTGAAGCTTTCTTT.

This clonotype came up a few times. The CDR3 region has the DNA TGTGCCAGCAGTCGTACCGGGGTCCCAGATACGCAGTATTTT. It specifies CASSRTGVPDTQYF. J is TRBJ2-3 and V is TRBV12-3 or TRBV12-4; D possibly corresponds to TRBD2 (5 bases). The V and J ends lost 5 bases and 4 bases respectively, with 13 bases between them. The CDR3 contains 14 residues.

CDR3 bases: TGTGCCAGCTCTGAGGACAGCTTATATGGCTACACCTTC. This sequence encodes CASSEDSLYGYTF. The chain links TRBV18 to TRBJ1-2; maybe TRBD1 (6 bases). V gave up 6 bases and J gave up 5 bases, with 13 bases separating them. Germline V lookup: CDR1 KGHSH, CDR2 LQKENI. This CDR3 comprises 13 residues.

The chain combines TRBV12-3 or TRBV12-4 with TRBJ1-6, with a weak D call TRBD1 (5 bases). The V end lost 6 bases, the J end lost 6 bases, and 15 bases lay between the germline ends. The CDR3 totals 15 residues. The CDR3 spells CASRTPGRPNSPLHF. In DNA form, the CDR3 reads TGTGCCAGCAGGACCCCGGGACGCCCTAATTCACCCCTCCACTTT.